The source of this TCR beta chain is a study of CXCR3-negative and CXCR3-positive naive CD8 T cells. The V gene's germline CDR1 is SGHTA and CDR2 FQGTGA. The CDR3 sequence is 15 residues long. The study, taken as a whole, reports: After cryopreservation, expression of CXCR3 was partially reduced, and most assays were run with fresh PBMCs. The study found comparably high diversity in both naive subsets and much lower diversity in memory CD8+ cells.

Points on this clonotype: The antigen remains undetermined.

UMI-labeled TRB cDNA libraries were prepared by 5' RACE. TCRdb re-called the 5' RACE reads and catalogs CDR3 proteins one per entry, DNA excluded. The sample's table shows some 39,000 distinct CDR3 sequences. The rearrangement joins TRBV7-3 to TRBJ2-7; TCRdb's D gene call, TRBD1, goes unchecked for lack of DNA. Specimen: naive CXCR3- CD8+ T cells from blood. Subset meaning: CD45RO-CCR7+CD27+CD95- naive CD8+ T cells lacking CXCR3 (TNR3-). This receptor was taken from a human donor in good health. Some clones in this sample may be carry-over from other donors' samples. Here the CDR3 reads CASSISQGAGYEQYF.